Each of the 9 T cell receptor beta chains below was sequenced from the same sample in a study of STAT5B mutations in CD4+ large granular lymphocyte leukemia. Repertoires were generated with immunoSEQ multiplex PCR, while TCRdb's copy carries only in-frame clones and drops some. The table includes 45,000 to 55,000 clones, less than 85% detected once. Sequenced: CD4+ T cells from blood buffy coats. The origin of the receptors is a human donor in good health.

The chain employs TRBV7-9 and TRBJ2-3, with D perhaps TRBD1 or TRBD2 (5 bases each). CDR3 size: 17 residues. The germline V and J ends were trimmed by 3 bases and 2 bases, with 18 bases remaining between them. Germline V lookup: CDR1 SEHNR, CDR2 FQNEAQ (reference sequence). CDR3 sequence reads: CASSFYAGGSDTDTQYF. The CDR3 region has the DNA TGTGCCAGCAGCTTTTATGCTGGGGGTAGCGACACAGATACGCAGTATTTT. The full variable domain, in which reference TRBV7-9 and TRBJ2-3 provide the parts outside the CDR3, is DTGVSQNPRHKITKRGQNVTFRCDPISEHNRLYWYRQTLGQGPEFLTYFQNEAQLEKSRLLSDRFSAERPKGSFSTLEIQRTEQGDSAMYLCASSFYAGGSDTDTQYFGPGTRLTVL.

The genes are TRBV28 and TRBJ2-3; D ambiguous. V was cut by 4 bases and J by 1 base, with 3 bases left in between. The CDR3 is 12 amino acids. CDR1 is MDHEN and CDR2 is SYDVKM in the germline V gene. In DNA form, the CDR3 reads TGTGCCAGCAGTTGGGGCACAGATACGCAGTATTTT. This translates into CASSWGTDTQYF.

The rearrangement uses TRBV18 and TRBJ1-2; D possibly corresponds to TRBD1 (6 bases). This CDR3 is built from 16 residues. The V end was cut by 0 bases, the J end by 4 bases, with 15 bases between. The germline CDR1 and CDR2 sequences are KGHSH and LQKENI. CDR3 loop: CASSPPGLSRGYGYTF. In DNA form, the CDR3 reads TGTGCCAGCTCACCACCAGGTCTATCCAGGGGCTATGGCTACACCTTC. The whole variable domain, filled in from reference TRBV18 and TRBJ1-2, reads NAGVMQNPRHLVRRRGQEARLRCSPMKGHSHVYWYRQLPEEGLKFMVYLQKENIIDESGMPKERFSAEFPKEGPSILRIQQVVRGDSAAYFCASSPPGLSRGYGYTFGSGTRLTVV.

This clone was detected a few times. The chain employs TRBV6-1 and TRBJ1-1; possibly TRBD1 for D (5 bases). Germline CDR1 MNHNS, CDR2 SASEGT. V dropped 8 bases and J dropped 1 base, with 8 bases sitting between them. The CDR3 covers 12 residues. The DNA for the CDR3 is TGTGCCAGCTGGGACCGGAACACTGAAGCTTTCTTT. This sequence encodes CASWDRNTEAFF.

The chain has TRBV7-8 and TRBJ1-2; no clear D gene. Germline loops: CDR1 SGHVS, CDR2 FQNEAQ. Deletions cut 1 base from V and 4 bases from J, with 13 bases between. CDR3 size: 15 residues. CDR3 protein: CASSLDLGHSYGYTF. The CDR3 DNA sequence: TGTGCCAGCAGCTTAGACCTCGGGCATTCCTATGGCTACACCTTC.

This chain uses TRBV9 with TRBJ2-5; tentatively, D is TRBD1 or TRBD2 (5 bases each). V gave up 2 bases and J gave up 1 base, with 12 bases separating them. This CDR3 has 15 residues. Germline lookup yields CDR1 SGDLS and CDR2 YYNGEE. CDR3 in amino acids: CASSVSDSPQETQYF. The CDR3 DNA sequence: TGTGCCAGCAGCGTTAGCGACAGTCCCCAAGAGACCCAGTACTTC.

This chain joins TRBV5-1 and TRBJ2-1; 7 bases are shared with TRBD1. V was clipped by 7 bases and J by 4 bases; unmatched bases: 11. CDR1 and CDR2 (germline): SGHRS, YFSETQ. The CDR3 contains 15 residues. CDR3 in DNA: TGCGCCAGCCCTACAAGGGGGCAGAGGTACAATGAGCAGTTCTTC. Translation gives CASPTRGQRYNEQFF.

This clone was picked up a small number of times. The chain joins TRBV7-2 to TRBJ1-1; maybe TRBD1 (6 bases). V lost 3 bases and J lost 0, with 8 bases in between. The CDR3 loop spans 14 amino acids. Germline V gene sequence: CDR1 SGHTA, CDR2 FQGNSA. The DNA for the CDR3 is TGTGCCAGCAGCTTTGGACAGCTGAACACTGAAGCTTTCTTT. Its protein is CASSFGQLNTEAFF.

The chain combines TRBV19 with TRBJ1-4; maybe TRBD1 (5 bases). Looked up from germline, CDR1 is LNHDA and CDR2 is SQIVND (reference sequence). The CDR3 loop spans 14 amino acids. V was clipped by 7 bases and J by 6 bases, with 15 bases between them. The CDR3 coding sequence is TGTGCCAGTACTGGTGAGGGGAGGTATGAAAAACTGTTTTTT. Encoded protein: CASTGEGRYEKLFF.